This T cell receptor beta chain was profiled in a study of blood T cells in healthy people across ages. Primers used in a second PCR of roughly 6 to 11 cycles were a sample-barcoded 5' primer and a J-beta primer mix. A single record per CDR3 protein comes from TCRdb applying MiXCR to the 5' RACE reads. The table shows more than 800,000 distinct CDR3 sequences, with more than 25% occurring only once. From germline, CDR1 is DFQATT and CDR2 SNEGSKA (reference sequence). The CDR3 covers 15 residues. With 1 base clipped from V and 6 bases from J, the junction kept 3 bases outside the gene matches. The chain joins TRBV20-1 to TRBJ2-1; 13 bases match TRBD2. Specimen: blood. This receptor was obtained from a woman at least 80 years old in good health. CDR3 residues: CSARAGLAGVNEQFF. The DNA of the CDR3 is TGCAGTGCTAGAGCCGGACTAGCGGGGGTCAATGAGCAGTTCTTC.